This T cell receptor beta chain was profiled in a study of blood T cell repertoires in COVID-19. Study overall: Sites across the United States, Italy and Spain contributed samples from acute and convalescent COVID-19.

Assay: immunoSEQ multiplex PCR; the TCRdb copy retains only in-frame clones and omits some. The data contain roughly 80,000 clones, 75% to 85% of them singletons. This CDR3 has 14 residues. Trimming took 4 bases from V and 1 from J, leaving 10 bases between them. Germline lookup yields CDR1 LGHDT and CDR2 YNNKEL (reference sequence). J is TRBJ1-1 and V is TRBV3-1 (or the pseudogene TRBV3-2); D possibly corresponds to TRBD1 (5 bases). Sequenced material: peripheral blood. The receptor comes from a human donor in a cohort sampled during active COVID-19. The CDR3, as DNA: TGTGCCAGCAGCCGCATACAGGCGAACACTGAAGCTTTCTTT. It is translated as CASSRIQANTEAFF.